There are many counts of the clone carrying this T cell receptor (beta chain). Its antigen is undetermined. Germline V gene lookup returns CDR1 SGHTA and CDR2 FQGNSA. The CDR3 has 13 amino acids. The ends lost 3 bases at V and 7 bases at J; junction bases unmatched: 4. The data derive from a study of identical twins. The cDNA had a unique molecular identifier and a template-switch universal primer site. TCRdb itself ran the 5' RACE reads through MiXCR, one entry per CDR3 protein. Found here are about 150,000 distinct CDR3 sequences, around 3.6% of them singletons; the top ten hold around 8%. Points from the study as a whole: Cord blood beta clonotypes present at high abundance carried fewer insertions; no such pattern appeared in memory repertoires.

Sequencing input: memory T cells sorted from blood. This clonotype was obtained from a young man in good health. V gene TRBV7-2 combines with J gene TRBJ2-5, with TRBD2 matching over 8 bases. The CDR3 coding sequence is TGTGCCAGCAGCTTGAGCGGGAGAGGGACCCAGTACTTC. Translating it yields CASSLSGRGTQYF.